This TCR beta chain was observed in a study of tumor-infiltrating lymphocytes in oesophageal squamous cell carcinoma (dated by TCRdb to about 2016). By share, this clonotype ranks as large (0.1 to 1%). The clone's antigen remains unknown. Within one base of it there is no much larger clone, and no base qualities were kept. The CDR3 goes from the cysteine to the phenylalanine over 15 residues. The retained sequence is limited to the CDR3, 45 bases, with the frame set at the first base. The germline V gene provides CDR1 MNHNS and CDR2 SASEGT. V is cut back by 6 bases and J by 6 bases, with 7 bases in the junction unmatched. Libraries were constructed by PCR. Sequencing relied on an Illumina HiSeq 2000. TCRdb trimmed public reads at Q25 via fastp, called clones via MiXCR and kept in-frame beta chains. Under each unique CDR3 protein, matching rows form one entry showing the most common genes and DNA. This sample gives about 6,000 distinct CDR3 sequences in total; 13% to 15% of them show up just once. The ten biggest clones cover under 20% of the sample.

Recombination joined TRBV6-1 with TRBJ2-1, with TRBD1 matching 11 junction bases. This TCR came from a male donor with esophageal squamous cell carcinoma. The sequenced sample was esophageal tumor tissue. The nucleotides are TGTGCCAGCAGGGGCACGGGACAGGGGGTCAATGAGCAGTTCTTC. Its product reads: CASRGTGQGVNEQFF.